This TCR beta chain was identified in a study of T cell responses to AZD1222 COVID-19 vaccine. V was pared by 0 bases and J by 4 bases, with 11 bases between. CDR1 and CDR2 from the germline V gene are SGDLS and YYNGEE. The CDR3 is 15 amino acids. This clone was observed once. What it binds is unknown. Study observations and caveats: Repertoire collection took place solely once the T cell response had peaked. White British donors predominated, females outnumbered males, and clonal diversity was possibly underestimated. Spike-wide coverage was observed for vaccine-associated CD4 TCRs, with dominant responses at 160-218 and 743-854.

The data were produced by immunoSEQ multiplex PCR, yet TCRdb's version contains in-frame clones alone and is incomplete. This table has 77,000 or so clones, 85% to 90% appearing once. The chain joins TRBV9 to TRBJ2-1; D is possibly TRBD1 (5 bases). The specimen was peripheral blood, collected on day 0 of AZD1222 vaccination. The sequence came from an adult in good health. The CDR3 region is CASSVGGRSYNEQFF. The CDR3 bases are TGTGCCAGCAGCGTAGGGGGCAGAAGTTACAATGAGCAGTTCTTC.